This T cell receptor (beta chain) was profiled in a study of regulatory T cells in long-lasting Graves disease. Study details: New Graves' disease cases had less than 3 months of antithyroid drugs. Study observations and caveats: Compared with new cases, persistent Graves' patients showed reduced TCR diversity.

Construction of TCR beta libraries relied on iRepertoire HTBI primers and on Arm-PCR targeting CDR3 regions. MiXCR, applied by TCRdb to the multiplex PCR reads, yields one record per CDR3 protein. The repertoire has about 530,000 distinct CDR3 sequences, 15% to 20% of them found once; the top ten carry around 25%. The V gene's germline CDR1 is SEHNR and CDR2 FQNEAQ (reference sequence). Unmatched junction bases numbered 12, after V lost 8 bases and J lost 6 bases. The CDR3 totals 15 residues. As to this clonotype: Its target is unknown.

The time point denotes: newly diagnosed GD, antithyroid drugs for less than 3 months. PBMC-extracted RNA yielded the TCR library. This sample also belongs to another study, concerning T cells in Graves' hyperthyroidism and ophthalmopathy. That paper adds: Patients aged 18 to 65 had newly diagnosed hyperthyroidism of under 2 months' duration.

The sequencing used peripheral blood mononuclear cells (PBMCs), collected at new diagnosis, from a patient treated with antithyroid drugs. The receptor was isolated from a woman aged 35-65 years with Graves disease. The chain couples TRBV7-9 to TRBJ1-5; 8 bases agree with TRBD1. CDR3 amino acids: CASDEGQGDSQPQHF. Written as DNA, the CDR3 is TGTGCCAGCGATGAAGGACAGGGTGACAGTCAGCCCCAGCATTTT.